This T cell receptor beta chain originates from a study of cytomegalovirus exposure and HLA in healthy donors. Overall study results and limits: Cytomegalovirus status, reportedly, was diagnosed with high specificity and sensitivity by the classifier. TCR beta V- and J-gene trimming was later associated with a missense DCLRE1C variant. Exclusion as indistinguishable affected some V segments, including TRBV6-2 and TRBV6-3.

For this clone: Its antigen is not known.

V dropped 4 bases and J dropped 6; count of bases not matched to a gene: 9. The length of the CDR3 is 15 residues. Germline V gene lookup returns CDR1 MNHEY and CDR2 SVGAGI. The PCR used 60 Vbeta and 13 Jbeta primers. Method: immunoSEQ multiplex PCR; TCRdb's copy keeps in-frame clones and lacks some. The sample holds approximately 73,000 clones, 79% seen once. The sequence was obtained from a woman in her forties in good health and CMV-seropositive. The genes are TRBV6-5 and TRBJ2-7, with 10 bases matching TRBD1. Material for sequencing was PBMCs. CDR3 residues: CASSSDRGESTEQYF. In DNA form, the CDR3 reads TGTGCCAGCAGTTCGGACAGGGGGGAGTCTACCGAGCAGTACTTC.